This TCR beta chain is drawn from a study of cytomegalovirus exposure and HLA in healthy donors. Broader study findings: Several of the most significant clusters appeared linked to common viral pathogens, based on a later analysis. Some public TCRs appeared in many individuals, while most sequences were rare.

The CDR3 consists of 16 residues. Germline lookup yields CDR1 SGDLS and CDR2 YYNGEE. The V and J ends lost 0 bases and 0 bases, in that order; junction bases with no gene match: 5. Details on this clone: The antigen remains unidentified.

PCR was performed using 60 Vbeta and 13 Jbeta primers. The table came from immunoSEQ multiplex PCR; TCRdb's copy has only in-frame clones and leaves some out. Among fewer than 200,000 clones listed, 65% to 80% were seen once. The V gene is TRBV9, the J gene TRBJ2-5; 7 nucleotides match TRBD1. The receptor comes from a man in his forties in good health and CMV-seronegative. The source material was PBMCs. The CDR3 nucleotides are TGTGCCAGCAGCGTAGAACAGGGGATGTACCAAGAGACCCAGTACTTC. This codes for CASSVEQGMYQETQYF.